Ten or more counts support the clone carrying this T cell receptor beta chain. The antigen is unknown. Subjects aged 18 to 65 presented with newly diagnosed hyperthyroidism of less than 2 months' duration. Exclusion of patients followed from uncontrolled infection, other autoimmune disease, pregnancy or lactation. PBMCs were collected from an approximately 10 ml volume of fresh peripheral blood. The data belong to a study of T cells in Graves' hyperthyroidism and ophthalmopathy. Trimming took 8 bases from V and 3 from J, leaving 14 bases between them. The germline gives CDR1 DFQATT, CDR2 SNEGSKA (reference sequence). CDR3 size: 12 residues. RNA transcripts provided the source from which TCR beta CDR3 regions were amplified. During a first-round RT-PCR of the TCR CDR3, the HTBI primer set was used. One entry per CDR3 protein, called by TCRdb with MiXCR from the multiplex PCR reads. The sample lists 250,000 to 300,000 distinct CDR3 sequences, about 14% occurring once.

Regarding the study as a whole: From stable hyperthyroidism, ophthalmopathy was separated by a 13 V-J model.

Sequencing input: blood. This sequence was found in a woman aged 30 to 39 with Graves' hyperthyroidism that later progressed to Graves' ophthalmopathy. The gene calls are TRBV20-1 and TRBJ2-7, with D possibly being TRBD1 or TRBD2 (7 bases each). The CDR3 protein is CSYPGGGYEQYF. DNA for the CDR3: TGCAGTTACCCAGGGGGGGGCTACGAGCAGTACTTC.